The clone carrying this TCR beta chain turned up a few times. Its cognate antigen is unknown. The sample belongs to a study of T cell repertoires in cytomegalovirus infection. After removal of 3 bases from V and 4 bases from J, the junction contained 16 bases not matched to a gene. CDR3 length equals 17 residues. Germline V gives CDR1 SQVTM, CDR2 ANQGSEA. Study-wide findings and caveats: CMV-specific TCR beta clonotypes restricted by HLA-C were the ones dominating the ex vivo response.

TCRdb re-derived calls from the reads in MiXCR, one entry per CDR3 protein. The table shows about 60,000 distinct CDR3 sequences, with about a third occurring only once. The sample taken for sequencing was PBMCs, sequenced either directly or after in vitro stimulation (not recorded which). The sequence derives from a human donor in good health (CMV status not recorded). Some clones in this sample may be carry-over from other donors' samples. J is TRBJ1-2 and V is TRBV29-1; 8 bases are a match to TRBD1. The CDR3 sequence: CSVDNRGRGRQSYGYTF. Written as DNA, the CDR3 is TGCAGCGTTGACAACAGAGGCAGGGGGCGGCAAAGCTATGGCTACACCTTC. Full variable domain (missing parts from reference TRBV29-1 and TRBJ1-2): SAVISQKPSRDICQRGTSLTIQCQVDSQVTMMFWYRQQPGQSLTLIATANQGSEATYESGFVIDKFPISRPNLTFSTLTVSNMSPEDSSIYLCSVDNRGRGRQSYGYTFGSGTRLTVV.